There are a few counts of the clone carrying this TCR beta chain. This specimen comes from a study of response to subunit inactivated influenza vaccine. Germline assignment: CDR1 SGHAT and CDR2 FQNNGV. The V and J ends lost 1 base and 7 bases, in that order; junction bases with no gene match: 3. There are 13 residues in the CDR3. In TCRdb, the RT-PCR reads were re-called with MiXCR into one record per CDR3 protein. Here the sample spans about 540,000 distinct CDR3 sequences, 20% to 25% being singletons. The sample was also reused in another study, on T cells expressing NK-cell markers. That report notes: As the method of synthesis, 5'RACE template switching with UMIs yielded TCR beta cDNA. The authors sequenced eight donors, of whom seven were HCMV-seropositive and one was seronegative.

The sample here was CD4+ T cells sorted from PBMCs, taken roughly 12 days after vaccination. This receptor was identified in a man aged 50 to 60 who received an inactivated influenza vaccine. V is TRBV11-2 and J is TRBJ2-7, with 8 bases matching TRBD1. CDR3 DNA sequence: TGTGCCAGCAGCTTAGGGACAGGGATTGAGCAGTACTTC. Residues: CASSLGTGIEQYF.